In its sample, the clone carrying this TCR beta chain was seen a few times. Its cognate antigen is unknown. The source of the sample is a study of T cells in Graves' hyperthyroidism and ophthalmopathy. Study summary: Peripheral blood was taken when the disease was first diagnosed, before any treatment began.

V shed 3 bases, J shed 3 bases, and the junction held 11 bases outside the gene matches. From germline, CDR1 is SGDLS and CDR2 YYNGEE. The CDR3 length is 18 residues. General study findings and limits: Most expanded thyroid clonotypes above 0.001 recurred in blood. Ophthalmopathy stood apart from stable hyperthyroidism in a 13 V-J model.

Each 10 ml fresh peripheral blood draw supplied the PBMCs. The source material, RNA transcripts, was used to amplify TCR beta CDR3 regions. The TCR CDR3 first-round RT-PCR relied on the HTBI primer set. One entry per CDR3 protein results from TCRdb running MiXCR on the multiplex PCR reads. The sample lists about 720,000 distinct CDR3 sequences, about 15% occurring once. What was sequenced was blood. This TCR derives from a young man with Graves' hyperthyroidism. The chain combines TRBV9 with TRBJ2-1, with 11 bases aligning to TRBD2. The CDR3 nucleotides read TGTGCCAGCAGCGGAGGAACTAGCGGGAGAGATTACTACAATGAGCAGTTCTTC. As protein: CASSGGTSGRDYYNEQFF.